The clone carrying this T cell receptor (beta chain) was counted between two and nine times. Its antigen remains unidentified. The treatment was: oral pan-JAK inhibitor, 5-10 mg twice daily. It was cDNA, reverse transcribed from extracted RNA, that served as the sequencing template. The assay was immunoSEQ multiplex PCR, and TCRdb's table has in-frame clones only and misses some. Altogether about 190,000 clones are present, more than 50% being singletons, with the ten largest covering 0.95% to 1.1%. The CDR3 is 14 amino acids. V was pared by 1 base and J by 2 bases, with 8 bases between. The germline CDR1 and CDR2 sequences are SGHTA and FQGNSA. This record belongs to a study of CD8+ T cells in alopecia areata. About the research overall: The drug, tofacitinib, lasted 6 to 18 months, followed by 6 months off drug. Broader study findings: Administration of tofacitinib significantly diminished scalp clonality and expanded CD8+ clones within the top 100. Patients showed less clear TCR sequence sharing than mice, possibly partly because of HLA diversity. Clonality was higher in lesional than normal scalp, especially in alopecia totalis/universalis.

The chain has TRBV7-2 and TRBJ2-5; no clear D gene. Sample: CD4+ T cells sorted from blood, taken at week 24, from a patient treated with tofacitinib. This clonotype was sampled from a human donor with alopecia areata. DNA of the CDR3: TGTGCCAGCAGCTTAGGGCAGATACAAGAGACCCAGTACTTC. Translating gives CASSLGQIQETQYF.